This TCR beta chain was sequenced in a study of blood T cells in healthy people across ages. This clonotype was observed a handful of times. A J-beta primer mix and a sample-barcoded 5' primer were used in a second PCR of roughly 7 to 12 cycles. TCRdb reprocessed the 5' RACE reads with MiXCR, giving one entry per CDR3 protein. The repertoire consists of roughly 1,100,000 distinct CDR3 sequences, with under 30% occurring once and the leading ten covering around 0.75%. After removal of 4 bases from V and 4 bases from J, the junction contained 5 bases not matched to a gene. CDR3 length: 15 amino acids. The germline gives CDR1 SEHNR, CDR2 FQNEAQ (reference sequence). This same sample was also part of a study on T cells of mothers and their children. That publication notes: Per mother, over 8.5 million TCR beta CDR3 reads were obtained; per child, about 3 million. Whether pairs are related or unrelated, thymic selection shapes their TCR recombination output in much the same way.

Input material: blood. The TCR comes from a girl aged 2-10 years in good health. The V gene is TRBV7-9, the J gene TRBJ1-5; 9 bases agree with TRBD1. The CDR3 spells CASSSGTGRNQPQHF. The CDR3 DNA sequence: TGTGCCAGCAGCTCCGGGACAGGGAGGAATCAGCCCCAGCATTTT.